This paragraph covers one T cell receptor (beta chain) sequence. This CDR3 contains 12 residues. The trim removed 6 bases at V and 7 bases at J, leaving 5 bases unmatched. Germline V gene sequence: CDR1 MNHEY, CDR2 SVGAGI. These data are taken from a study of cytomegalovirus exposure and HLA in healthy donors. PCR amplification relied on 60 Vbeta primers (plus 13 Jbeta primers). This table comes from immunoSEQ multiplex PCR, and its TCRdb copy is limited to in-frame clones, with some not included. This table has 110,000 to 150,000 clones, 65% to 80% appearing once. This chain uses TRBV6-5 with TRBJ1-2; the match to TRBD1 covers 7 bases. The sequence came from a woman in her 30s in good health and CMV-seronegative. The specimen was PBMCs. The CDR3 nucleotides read TGTGCCAGCAGCACAGGGGCTCTTGGCTACACCTTC. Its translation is CASSTGALGYTF.